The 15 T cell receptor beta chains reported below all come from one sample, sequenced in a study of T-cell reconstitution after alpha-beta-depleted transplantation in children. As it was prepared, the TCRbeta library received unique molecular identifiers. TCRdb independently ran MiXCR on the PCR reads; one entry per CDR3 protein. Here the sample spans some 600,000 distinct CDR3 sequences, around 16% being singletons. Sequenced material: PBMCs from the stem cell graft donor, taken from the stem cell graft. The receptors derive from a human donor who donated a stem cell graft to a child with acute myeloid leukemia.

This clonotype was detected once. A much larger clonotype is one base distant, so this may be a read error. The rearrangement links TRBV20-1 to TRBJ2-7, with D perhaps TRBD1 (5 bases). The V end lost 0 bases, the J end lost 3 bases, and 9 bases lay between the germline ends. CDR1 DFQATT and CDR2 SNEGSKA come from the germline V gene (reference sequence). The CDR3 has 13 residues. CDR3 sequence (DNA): TGCAGTGCTAGAGACGACAGCTTCTACGAGCAGTACTTC. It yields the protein CSARDDSFYEQYF.

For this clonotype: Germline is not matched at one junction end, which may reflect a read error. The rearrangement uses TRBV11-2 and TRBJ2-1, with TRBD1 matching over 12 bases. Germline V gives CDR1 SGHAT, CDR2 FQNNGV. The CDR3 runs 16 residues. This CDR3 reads CASSLRDRGQDNGQFF. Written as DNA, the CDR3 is TGTGCCAGCAGCTTAAGGGACAGGGGGCAGGACAATGGGCAGTTCTTC.

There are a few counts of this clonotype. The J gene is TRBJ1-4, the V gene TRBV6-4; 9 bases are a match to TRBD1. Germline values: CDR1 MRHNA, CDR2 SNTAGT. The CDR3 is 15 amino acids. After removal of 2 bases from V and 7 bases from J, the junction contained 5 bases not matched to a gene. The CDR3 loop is CASSDAGTGTEKLFF. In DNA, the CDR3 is TGTGCCAGCAGTGACGCCGGGACAGGGACTGAAAAACTGTTTTTT.

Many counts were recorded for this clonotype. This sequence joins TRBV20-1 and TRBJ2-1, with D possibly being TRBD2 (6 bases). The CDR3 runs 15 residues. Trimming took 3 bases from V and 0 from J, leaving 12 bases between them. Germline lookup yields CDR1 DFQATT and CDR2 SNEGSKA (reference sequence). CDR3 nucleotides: TGCAGTGCTAGCCTGGACGGGAGCTCCTACAATGAGCAGTTCTTC. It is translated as CSASLDGSSYNEQFF.

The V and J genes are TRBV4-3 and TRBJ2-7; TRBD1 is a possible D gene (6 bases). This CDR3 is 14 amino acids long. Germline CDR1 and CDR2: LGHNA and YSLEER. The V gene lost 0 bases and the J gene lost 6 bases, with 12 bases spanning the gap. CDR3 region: CASSQDLSQGEQYF. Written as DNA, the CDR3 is TGCGCCAGCAGCCAAGACTTATCACAGGGCGAGCAGTACTTC.

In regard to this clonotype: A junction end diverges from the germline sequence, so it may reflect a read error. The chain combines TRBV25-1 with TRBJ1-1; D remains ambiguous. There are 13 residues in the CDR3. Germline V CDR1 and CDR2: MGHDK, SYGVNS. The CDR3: CASCESLNTEAFF. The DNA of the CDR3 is TGTGCCAGCTGTGAATCTCTGAACACTGAAGCTTTCTTT.

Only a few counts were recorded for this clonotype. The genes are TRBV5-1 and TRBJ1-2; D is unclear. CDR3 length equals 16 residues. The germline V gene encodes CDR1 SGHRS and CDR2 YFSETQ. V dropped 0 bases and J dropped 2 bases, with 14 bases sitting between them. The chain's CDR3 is CASSLVAGNKNYGYTF. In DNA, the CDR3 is TGCGCCAGCAGCTTGGTGGCAGGAAATAAGAACTATGGCTACACCTTC.

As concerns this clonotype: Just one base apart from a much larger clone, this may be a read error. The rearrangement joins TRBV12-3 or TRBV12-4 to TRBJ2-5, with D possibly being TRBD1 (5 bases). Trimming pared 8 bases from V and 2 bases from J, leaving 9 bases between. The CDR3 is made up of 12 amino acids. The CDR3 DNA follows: TGTGCCAGCTGCCAGGGTCAAGAGACCCAGTACTTC. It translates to CASCQGQETQYF.

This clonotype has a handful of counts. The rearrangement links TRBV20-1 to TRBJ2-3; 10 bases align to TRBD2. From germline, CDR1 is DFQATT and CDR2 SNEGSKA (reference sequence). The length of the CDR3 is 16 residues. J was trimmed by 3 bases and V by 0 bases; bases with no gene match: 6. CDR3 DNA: TGCAGTGCTAGAGATCCCTGGGGACTAGCGACAGATACGCAGTATTTT. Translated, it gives CSARDPWGLATDTQYF.

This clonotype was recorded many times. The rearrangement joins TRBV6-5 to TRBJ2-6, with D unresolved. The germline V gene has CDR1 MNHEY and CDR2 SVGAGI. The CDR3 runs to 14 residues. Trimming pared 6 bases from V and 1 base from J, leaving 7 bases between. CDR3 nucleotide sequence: TGTGCCAGCAGGCCCTCTTCTGGGGCCAACGTCCTGACTTTC. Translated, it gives CASRPSSGANVLTF.

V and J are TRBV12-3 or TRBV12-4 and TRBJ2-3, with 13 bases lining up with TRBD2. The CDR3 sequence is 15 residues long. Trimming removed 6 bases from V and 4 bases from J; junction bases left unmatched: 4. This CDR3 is CASSATSGGSDTQYF. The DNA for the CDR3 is TGTGCCAGCAGCGCGACTAGCGGGGGGTCAGATACGCAGTATTTT.

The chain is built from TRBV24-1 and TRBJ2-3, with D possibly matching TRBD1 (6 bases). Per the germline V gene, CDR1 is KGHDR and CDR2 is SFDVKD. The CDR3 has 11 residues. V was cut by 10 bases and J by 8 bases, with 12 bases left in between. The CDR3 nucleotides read TGTGCCACTCAGGGGCTCGGTACGCAGTATTTT. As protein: CATQGLGTQYF.

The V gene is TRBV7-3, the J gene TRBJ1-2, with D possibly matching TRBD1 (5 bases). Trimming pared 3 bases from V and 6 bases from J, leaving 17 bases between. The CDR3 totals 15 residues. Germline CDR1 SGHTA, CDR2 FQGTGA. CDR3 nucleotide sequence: TGTGCCAGCAGCTTCGCGTCCGGGGGTCAGCATGGCTACACCTTC. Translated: CASSFASGGQHGYTF.

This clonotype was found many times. The CDR3 loop reads CASSPGQGTYYGYTF. The CDR3 DNA sequence: TGTGCCAGCAGTCCAGGACAGGGGACATACTATGGCTACACCTTC. The rearrangement joins TRBV12-3 or TRBV12-4 to TRBJ1-2, with 9 bases fitting TRBD1. Trimming cost V 5 bases and J 3 bases; bases outside gene matches: 7. The CDR3 totals 15 residues.

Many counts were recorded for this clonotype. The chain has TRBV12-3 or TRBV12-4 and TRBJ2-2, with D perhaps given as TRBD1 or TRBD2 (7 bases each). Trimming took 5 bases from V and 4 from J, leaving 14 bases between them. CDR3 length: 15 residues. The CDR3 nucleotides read TGTGCCAGCAGTACAGACAGGGAGGGCACCGGGGAGCTGTTTTTT. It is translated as CASSTDREGTGELFF.